The 5 T cell receptor beta chains presented below share a single source sample, sequenced in a study of T cells after posttransplantation cyclophosphamide. A marrow graft followed busulfan-fludarabine conditioning, with cyclophosphamide on days +3 and +4. Measured with immunoSEQ multiplex PCR; TCRdb has only the in-frame clones, and not every one. The repertoire holds approximately 12,000 clones, with roughly 2% as singletons. Sample: PBMCs, taken after allogeneic stem cell transplant with posttransplant cyclophosphamide. The receptors come from a male patient in his 30s who received an allogeneic stem cell transplant from a related donor, was CMV-positive, and had no GVHD. Some T cells may possibly be graft donor cells.

The chain combines TRBV29-1 with TRBJ1-1; no firm D call. Germline CDR1 SQVTM, CDR2 ANQGSEA. This CDR3 spans 12 amino acids. The V gene lost 8 bases and the J gene lost 1 base, with 11 bases spanning the gap. This CDR3 reads CSTRSTNTEAFF. Here the CDR3 DNA reads TGCAGCACCAGGTCTACGAACACTGAAGCTTTCTTT.

The chain uses TRBV11-2 and TRBJ2-7, with 9 bases identical to TRBD2. This CDR3 is built from 15 residues. Unmatched junction bases numbered 6, after V lost 2 bases and J lost 4 bases. Germline V lookup: CDR1 SGHAT, CDR2 FQNNGV. CDR3 in DNA: TGTGCCAGCAGCTTATATAGCGGGAGTAGTTACGAGCAGTACTTC. It specifies CASSLYSGSSYEQYF.

The J gene is TRBJ2-4, the V gene TRBV2; D remains unclear. The germline gives CDR1 SNHLY, CDR2 FYNNEI. The CDR3 is 11 residues long. The CDR3: CAALAKNIQYF. Here the CDR3 DNA reads TGTGCGGCCTTAGCCAAAAACATTCAGTACTTC.

This clone was observed a handful of times. The V call is TRBV9, the J call TRBJ1-3; D gene unclear. The ends were cut back, 0 bases at V and 6 bases at J, with 13 bases in the middle. The CDR3 covers 15 residues. Germline CDR1 and CDR2: SGDLS and YYNGEE. CDR3 sequence (DNA): TGTGCCAGCAGCGTAGAAGGGAGCCAGACAAACACCATATATTTT. It yields the protein CASSVEGSQTNTIYF.

Remarks on this clone: The junction differs from germline at one of its ends, possibly a read error. The CDR3, as DNA: TGTGCCAGCAGTCAAGTTGGGACAGGGGGAAAAGGCTACACCTTC. Encoded protein: CASSQVGTGGKGYTF. J is TRBJ1-2 and V is TRBV4-2; 11 bases agree with TRBD1. Per the germline V gene, CDR1 is LGHNA and CDR2 is YNFKEQ. The CDR3 totals 15 residues.